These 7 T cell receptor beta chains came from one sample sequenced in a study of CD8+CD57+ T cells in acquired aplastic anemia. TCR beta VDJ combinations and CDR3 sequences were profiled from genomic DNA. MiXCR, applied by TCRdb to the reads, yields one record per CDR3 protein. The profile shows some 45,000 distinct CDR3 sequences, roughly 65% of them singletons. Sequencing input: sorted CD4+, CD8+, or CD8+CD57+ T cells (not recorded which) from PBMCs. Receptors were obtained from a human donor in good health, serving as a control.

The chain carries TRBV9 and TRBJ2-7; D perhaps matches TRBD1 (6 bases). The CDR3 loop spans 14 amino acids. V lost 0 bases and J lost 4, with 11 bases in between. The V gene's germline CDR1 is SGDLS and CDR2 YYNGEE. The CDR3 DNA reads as TGTGCCAGCAGCGTAGCTCAGGGGTGGTACGAGCAGTACTTC. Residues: CASSVAQGWYEQYF.

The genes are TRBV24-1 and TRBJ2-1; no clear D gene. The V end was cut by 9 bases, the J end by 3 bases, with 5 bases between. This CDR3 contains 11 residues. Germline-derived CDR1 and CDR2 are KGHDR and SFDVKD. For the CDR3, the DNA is TGTGCCACCGAAGACTACAATGAGCAGTTCTTC. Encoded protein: CATEDYNEQFF.

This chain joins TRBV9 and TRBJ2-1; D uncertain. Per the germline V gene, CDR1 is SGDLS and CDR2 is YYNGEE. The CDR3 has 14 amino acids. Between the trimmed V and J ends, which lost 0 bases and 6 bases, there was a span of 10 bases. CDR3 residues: CASSVGVFSNEQFF. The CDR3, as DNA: TGTGCCAGCAGCGTAGGAGTATTCTCCAATGAGCAGTTCTTC.

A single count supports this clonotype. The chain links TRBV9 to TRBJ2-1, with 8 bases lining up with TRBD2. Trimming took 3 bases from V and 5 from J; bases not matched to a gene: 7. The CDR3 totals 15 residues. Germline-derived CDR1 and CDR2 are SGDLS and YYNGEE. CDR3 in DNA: TGTGCCAGCAGCGGAACCGGGACTAGAGACAATGAGCAGTTCTTC. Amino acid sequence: CASSGTGTRDNEQFF. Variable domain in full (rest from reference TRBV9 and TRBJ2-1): DSGVTQTPKHLITATGQRVTLRCSPRSGDLSVYWYQQSLDQGLQFLIQYYNGEERAKGNILERFSAQQFPDLHSELNLSSLELGDSALYFCASSGTGTRDNEQFFGPGTRLTVL.

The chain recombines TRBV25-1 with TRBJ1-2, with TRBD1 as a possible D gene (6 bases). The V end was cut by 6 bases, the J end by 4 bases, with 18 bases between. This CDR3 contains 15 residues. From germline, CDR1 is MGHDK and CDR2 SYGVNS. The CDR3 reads CASSPNVGAAYGYTF. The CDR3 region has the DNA TGTGCCAGCAGCCCAAATGTGGGGGCAGCCTATGGCTACACCTTC.

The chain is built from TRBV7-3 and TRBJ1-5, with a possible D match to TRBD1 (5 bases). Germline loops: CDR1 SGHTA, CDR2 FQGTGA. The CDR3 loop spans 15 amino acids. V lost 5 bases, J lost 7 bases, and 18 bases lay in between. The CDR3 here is CASSSGGTGRQPQHF. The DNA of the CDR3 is TGTGCCAGCAGCAGTGGAGGAACAGGACGACAGCCCCAGCATTTT.

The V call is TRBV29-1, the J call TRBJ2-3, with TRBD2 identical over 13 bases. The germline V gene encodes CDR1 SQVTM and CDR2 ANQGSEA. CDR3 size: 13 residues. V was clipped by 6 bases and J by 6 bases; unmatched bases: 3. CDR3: CSVRGLAGDTQYF. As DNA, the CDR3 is TGCAGCGTGAGGGGACTAGCGGGGGATACGCAGTATTTT.